The 3 T cell receptor beta chains listed next were all sequenced from one sample in a study of shared clonotypes between healthy human individuals. Only in-frame clones appear in the TCRdb table, and some are missing; sequencing was by immunoSEQ multiplex PCR. The sample yields approximately 99,000 clones, around 65% seen once. Source material: memory CD8+ T cells sorted from blood. Subset: CD45RO+ cells pooled with CCR7-negative TemRA cells. The receptor source for this set is a young woman in good health.

This clone was counted at least ten times. V gene TRBV30 combines with J gene TRBJ1-5; perhaps TRBD1 as D (6 bases). Germline-derived CDR1 and CDR2 are GTSNPN and SVGIG (reference sequence). V lost 5 bases and J 5 bases, leaving 13 bases between the germline ends. The CDR3 is 13 residues long. CDR3 sequence: CAWYRVSDQPQHF. The DNA for the CDR3 is TGTGCCTGGTACAGGGTATCCGATCAGCCCCAGCATTTT. Looking up the rest from reference TRBV30 and TRBJ1-5 gives the full variable domain: SQTIHQWPATLVQPVGSPLSLECTVEGTSNPNLYWYRQAAGRGLQLLFYSVGIGQISSEVPQNLSASRPQDRQFILSSKKLLLSDSGFYLCAWYRVSDQPQHFGDGTRLSIL.

This chain connects TRBV4-1 to TRBJ1-1, with D tentatively TRBD1 (6 bases). CDR3 length: 16 residues. CDR1 and CDR2 from the germline V gene are MGHRA and YSYEKL. V shed 0 bases and J shed 4 bases, with 15 bases lying between them. The CDR3 coding sequence is TGCGCCAGCAGCCAAGAAGGGGGGGCGCGGAGCACTGAAGCTTTCTTT. It codes for CASSQEGGARSTEAFF.

The chain links TRBV4-1 to TRBJ1-1; D remains ambiguous. Trimming cost V 6 bases and J 5 bases, with 13 bases left between them. Germline values: CDR1 MGHRA, CDR2 YSYEKL. The CDR3 length is 13 residues. CDR3 loop: CASRLLIGTEAFF. The CDR3 nucleotides are TGCGCCAGCAGGTTGTTAATTGGTACTGAAGCTTTCTTT.